A single TCR beta chain is shown here with its context. Germline loops: CDR1 MNHEY, CDR2 SMNVEV (reference sequence). V trimming: 4 bases; J trimming: 5 bases; junction bases outside the gene matches: 4. The length of the CDR3 is 15 residues. Only in-frame clones appear in the TCRdb table, and some are missing; sequencing was by immunoSEQ multiplex PCR. Among just under 45,000 clones, around four fifths were seen once, and the ten largest hold roughly two fifths. The data were obtained in a study of blood T cell repertoires in COVID-19. The sequencing input was peripheral blood. This clonotype originated in a human donor in a cohort sampled during active COVID-19. This rearrangement joins TRBV27 to TRBJ2-3; TRBD2 matches 12 bases. CDR3 residues: CASSSGLAGKDTQYF. The DNA of the CDR3 is TGTGCCAGCAGTTCCGGACTAGCGGGGAAAGATACGCAGTATTTT.